This T cell receptor beta chain was recorded in a study of blood T cell repertoires in COVID-19. Study context: Spain, Italy and the United States supplied samples that represented acute and convalescent COVID-19.

This CDR3 comprises 15 residues. V shed 3 bases, J shed 2 bases, and the junction held 6 bases outside the gene matches. Germline V gene sequence: CDR1 SGHNT, CDR2 YENEEA. Sequencing was performed with immunoSEQ multiplex PCR; in TCRdb, only in-frame clones are kept and a portion is missing. The sample lists roughly 150,000 clones, roughly 84% occurring once. This receptor was identified in a woman older than 75 with active or convalescent COVID-19. Material: peripheral blood. This chain links TRBV11-3 with TRBJ2-5, with TRBD1 matching over 7 bases. The CDR3 spells CASSFYPTGQETQYF. CDR3 DNA: TGTGCCAGCAGCTTTTACCCGACAGGGCAAGAGACCCAGTACTTC. Supplemented by reference TRBV11-3 and TRBJ2-5, the full variable domain reads EAGVVQSPRYKIIEKKQPVAFWCNPISGHNTLYWYLQNLGQGPELLIRYENEEAVDDSQLPKDRFSAERLKGVDSTLKIQPAELGDSAVYLCASSFYPTGQETQYFGPGTRLLVL.